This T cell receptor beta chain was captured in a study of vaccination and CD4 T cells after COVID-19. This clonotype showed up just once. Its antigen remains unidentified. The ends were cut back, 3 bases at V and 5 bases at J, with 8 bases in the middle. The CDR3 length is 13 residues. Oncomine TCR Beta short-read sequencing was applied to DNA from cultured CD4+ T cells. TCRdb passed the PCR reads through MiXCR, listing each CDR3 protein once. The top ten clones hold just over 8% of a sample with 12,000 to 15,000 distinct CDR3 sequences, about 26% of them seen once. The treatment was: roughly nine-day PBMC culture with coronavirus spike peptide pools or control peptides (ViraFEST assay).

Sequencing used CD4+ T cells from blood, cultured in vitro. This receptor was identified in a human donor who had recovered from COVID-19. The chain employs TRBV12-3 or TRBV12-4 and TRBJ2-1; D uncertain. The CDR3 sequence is CASSFSRNNEQFF. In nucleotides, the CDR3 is TGTGCCAGCAGTTTTTCCCGTAACAATGAGCAGTTCTTC.